This T cell receptor beta chain was captured by sequencing in a study of control samples from healthy donors and cancer patients. With regard to this clone: Distinct nucleotide sequences in the sample also encode this CDR3.

From germline, CDR1 is MNHEY and CDR2 SMNVEV (reference sequence). The germline V and J ends were trimmed by 5 bases and 4 bases, with 9 bases remaining between them. The CDR3 is 12 amino acids. The method was immunoSEQ multiplex PCR; TCRdb's version includes in-frame clones alone and lacks a portion of them. The sample carries approximately 94,000 clones, roughly nine tenths recorded once. Sequencing input: blood. This TCR was recovered from a woman aged 25 to 45 in good health. This chain connects TRBV27 to TRBJ2-7, with TRBD1 as a possible D gene (5 bases). This CDR3 is CASSQGGYEQYF. In DNA form, the CDR3 reads TGTGCCAGCAGTCAGGGTGGTTACGAGCAGTACTTC.